The present TCR beta chain was sequenced within a study of blood T cell repertoires in COVID-19. Looking at the study overall: Sample material is recorded as cDNA or gDNA derived from T cells, B-cell-depleted T cells, or PBMCs.

As processed by the authors: The assay estimated nucleated cells by amplifying reference gene primers. TCRdb keeps only in-frame clones here, not all; method: immunoSEQ multiplex PCR. V, J and clone size reflect that table, while D and trimming were determined from the DNA. The sample shows fewer than 40,000 clones, 79% of them seen only once. The V gene lost 2 bases and the J gene lost 5 bases, with 8 bases spanning the gap. The CDR3 totals 13 residues. In germline, CDR1 is MDHEN, CDR2 SYDVKM. The sample consisted of peripheral blood. The chain links TRBV28 to TRBJ2-3; tentatively, D is TRBD2 (6 bases). This clonotype was obtained from a man aged 70-80 years with acute or convalescent COVID-19. CDR3 in amino acids: CASSLRGLDTQYF. DNA of the CDR3: TGTGCCAGCAGTTTAAGGGGACTAGATACGCAGTATTTT.